The 25 T cell receptor beta chains given below trace back to one sample, sequenced in a study of T cells after posttransplantation cyclophosphamide. Repertoires were generated with immunoSEQ multiplex PCR, while TCRdb's copy carries only in-frame clones and drops some. The sample holds around 34,000 clones, and no clone turns up only once. Sequencing was done on a sample of PBMCs. The receptors here all came from a man in his fifties or sixties in good health, CMV-negative, and a related stem cell transplant donor.

This clone was counted ten times or more. V usage is TRBV5-1 and J usage is TRBJ1-6; the D is unclear. Germline CDR1 reads SGHRS; CDR2 reads YFSETQ. Trimming cost V 8 bases and J 8 bases, with 17 bases left between them. This CDR3 spans 14 amino acids. Written as DNA, the CDR3 is TGCGCCAGTAAGCCTTCATCGTCTGATTCACCCCTCCACTTT. Amino acids: CASKPSSSDSPLHF.

This clone appeared many times. The V gene is TRBV4-1, the J gene TRBJ1-1; the D is unclear. Germline V gene data show CDR1 as MGHRA and CDR2 as YSYEKL. The CDR3 totals 13 residues. V was pared by 7 bases and J by 1 base, with 10 bases between. CDR3 loop: CASTGTWNTEAFF. DNA for the CDR3: TGCGCCAGCACCGGTACGTGGAACACTGAAGCTTTCTTT.

This clone was seen a few times. The CDR3 DNA reads as TGCAGCGTTTGGCTAGCGGGGGCACCCCAAGAGACCCAGTACTTC. Encoded protein: CSVWLAGAPQETQYF. The genes are TRBV29-1 and TRBJ2-5, with TRBD2 identical over 10 bases. Germline-derived CDR1 and CDR2 are SQVTM and ANQGSEA. V was pared by 5 bases and J by 1 base, with 7 bases of the junction left unmatched. CDR3 size: 15 residues.

This clone has at least ten counts. V and J are TRBV5-1 and TRBJ1-3; TRBD1 matches at 10 bases. This CDR3 contains 16 residues. The V segment lost 3 bases and the J segment 0 bases; nucleotides outside the gene matches: 3. The germline V gene encodes CDR1 SGHRS and CDR2 YFSETQ. CDR3 residues: CASSWDRGSSGNTIYF. The CDR3 DNA is TGCGCCAGCAGCTGGGACAGGGGATCCTCTGGAAACACCATATATTTT.

The CDR3 here is CASSNRLAGENNEQFF. CDR3 in DNA: TGTGCCAGTAGTAACCGTCTAGCGGGAGAGAACAATGAGCAGTTCTTC. This chain uses TRBV19 with TRBJ2-1; 10 positions match TRBD2. Germline CDR1 and CDR2: LNHDA and SQIVND (reference sequence). V trimming: 4 bases; J trimming: 5 bases; junction bases outside the gene matches: 8. This CDR3 spans 16 amino acids. Complete variable domain (other parts from reference TRBV19 and TRBJ2-1): DGGITQSPKYLFRKEGQNVTLSCEQNLNHDAMYWYRQDPGQGLRLIYYSQIVNDFQKGDIAEGYSVSREKKESFPLTVTSAQKNPTAFYLCASSNRLAGENNEQFFGPGTRLTVL.

This clone was detected many times. The chain employs TRBV29-1 and TRBJ1-1; tentatively, D is TRBD1 (6 bases). Germline V gives CDR1 SQVTM, CDR2 ANQGSEA. CDR3 size: 14 residues. The V and J ends lost 4 bases and 1 base respectively, with 13 bases between them. CDR3 in amino acids: CSVGWGGQNTEAFF. CDR3 sequence (DNA): TGCAGCGTTGGATGGGGGGGCCAGAACACTGAAGCTTTCTTT.

This clone was detected a few times. This chain joins TRBV7-9 and TRBJ2-5; 11 bases line up with TRBD2. Matching the DNA end better, TRBJ2-7 makes the J call doubtful. Germline V gene lookup returns CDR1 SEHNR and CDR2 FQNEAQ (reference sequence). CDR3 length equals 18 residues. CDR3 protein: CASTPLKRLAGSTYEQYF. DNA for the CDR3: TGTGCCAGCACCCCTCTAAAGCGACTAGCGGGGAGTACCTACGAGCAGTACTTC.

In this sample, this clone turned up many times. The chain is built from TRBV21-1 and TRBJ2-3; the table gives TRBD2 as D, unverified against the DNA. TRBV21-1 counts as a pseudogene. The CDR3 runs 12 residues. The CDR3 sequence is CASKSSTDTQYF. CDR3 coding DNA: TGTGCCAGCAAATCGTCCACAGATACGCAGTATTTT.

This clone was recorded at least ten times. The V gene is TRBV5-1, the J gene TRBJ2-7; 10 nucleotides agree with TRBD2. V shed 4 bases, J shed 2 bases, and the junction held 6 bases outside the gene matches. The CDR3 sequence is 15 residues long. The germline CDR1 and CDR2 sequences are SGHRS and YFSETQ. The DNA for the CDR3 is TGCGCCAGCAGCCCTGGACTAGCGGTTACCTACGAGCAGTACTTC. Its translation is CASSPGLAVTYEQYF.

This clone was seen many times. The gene calls are TRBV9 and TRBJ2-3, with 16 bases fitting TRBD2. V lost 3 bases to trimming and J lost 6 bases; unmatched junction nucleotides: 1. The CDR3 sequence is 15 residues long. The germline CDR1 and CDR2 sequences are SGDLS and YYNGEE. CDR3 protein: CASSEGLAGGDTQYF. CDR3 coding DNA: TGTGCCAGCAGCGAGGGACTAGCGGGGGGGGATACGCAGTATTTT.

This clone was seen ten or more times. This chain uses TRBV5-1 with TRBJ2-5; 7 bases are shared with TRBD2. Losses at the gene ends were 0 bases for V and 3 bases for J; bases not matched to a gene: 2. The CDR3 is 14 residues long. Germline values: CDR1 SGHRS, CDR2 YFSETQ. The CDR3 spells CASSLALAEETQYF. CDR3 in DNA: TGCGCCAGCAGCTTGGCCCTAGCGGAAGAGACCCAGTACTTC.

At least ten counts were recorded for this clone. This chain uses TRBV2 with TRBJ2-7; 9 bases are shared with TRBD2. Germline CDR1 and CDR2: SNHLY and FYNNEI. Trimming took 3 bases from V and 7 from J; bases not matched to a gene: 7. This CDR3 is 14 amino acids long. The DNA for the CDR3 is TGTGCCAGCAGTGAGGGGACTAGCTCTTGGGAGCAGTACTTC. It specifies CASSEGTSSWEQYF.

This clone was seen more than once but under ten times. The chain links TRBV9 to TRBJ2-7; maybe TRBD2 (6 bases). This CDR3 spans 14 amino acids. The V end lost 3 bases, the J end lost 0 bases, and 10 bases lay between the germline ends. Germline V gene lookup returns CDR1 SGDLS and CDR2 YYNGEE. CDR3 nucleotide sequence: TGTGCCAGCAGCGCGAGGACTAACTCCTACGAGCAGTACTTC. Translating it yields CASSARTNSYEQYF.

The sample holds many counts of this clone. The J gene is TRBJ2-7, the V gene TRBV19; D is undetermined. V dropped 3 bases and J dropped 0 bases, with 9 bases sitting between them. CDR3 size: 14 residues. Germline values: CDR1 LNHDA, CDR2 SQIVND (reference sequence). CDR3 loop: CASSMYVSSYEQYF. The CDR3 DNA reads TGTGCCAGTAGTATGTACGTGAGCTCCTACGAGCAGTACTTC.

Concerning this clone: This may stem from a read error, because a much larger clone lies one nucleotide away. The rearrangement joins TRBV19 to TRBJ2-7; D is possibly TRBD1 (5 bases). The V and J ends lost 4 bases and 1 base respectively, with 20 bases between them. Germline CDR1 and CDR2: LNHDA and SQIVND (reference sequence). This CDR3 is built from 17 residues. This CDR3 reads CASSRGPLRRQSYEQYF. In nucleotides, the CDR3 is TGTGCCAGTAGTAGGGGCCCACTCCGGAGACAGTCCTACGAGCAGTACTTC.

This clone was observed at least ten times. This chain joins TRBV30 and TRBJ2-6; 15 bases fit TRBD2. The germline CDR1 and CDR2 sequences are GTSNPN and SVGIG (reference sequence). This CDR3 is built from 19 residues. J lost 0 bases, V lost 2 bases, and 5 bases had no gene match. The CDR3 bases are TGTGCCTGGAGTCCGGGACTAGCGGGAGGTATCTCTGGGGCCAACGTCCTGACTTTC. Its protein product is CAWSPGLAGGISGANVLTF.

The sample holds many counts of this clone. V is TRBV2 and J is TRBJ1-2; 7 bases line up with TRBD1. V shed 5 bases, J shed 0 bases, and the junction held 3 bases outside the gene matches. Germline CDR1 SNHLY, CDR2 FYNNEI. The CDR3 extends over 14 amino acids. The CDR3 loop reads CASSHTGANYGYTF. CDR3 nucleotides: TGTGCCAGCAGTCACACAGGGGCTAACTATGGCTACACCTTC. The full variable domain, in which reference TRBV2 and TRBJ1-2 provide the parts outside the CDR3, is EPEVTQTPSHQVTQMGQEVILRCVPISNHLYFYWYRQILGQKVEFLVSFYNNEISEKSEIFDDQFSVERPDGSNFTLKIRSTKLEDSAMYFCASSHTGANYGYTFGSGTRLTVV.

This clone occurred many times. The chain couples TRBV9 to TRBJ1-3, with D maybe TRBD1 (6 bases). The CDR3 is 15 amino acids. V was shortened by 2 bases and J by 4 bases, with 13 bases between the two germline ends. The germline CDR1 and CDR2 sequences are SGDLS and YYNGEE. The CDR3 loop is CASSVNTGSGNTIYF. The CDR3 nucleotides are TGTGCCAGCAGCGTCAATACAGGGTCCGGAAACACCATATATTTT.

This clone was found many times. The CDR3 sequence: CASSGEWETQYF. DNA of the CDR3: TGTGCCAGCAGCGGAGAATGGGAGACCCAGTACTTC. The chain combines TRBV7-9 with TRBJ2-5; D not certain. With 5 bases removed from V and 5 bases from J, the gap between germline ends came to 9 bases. Germline CDR1 reads SEHNR; CDR2 reads FQNEAQ (reference sequence). The CDR3 extends over 12 amino acids. Filled out from reference TRBV7-9 and TRBJ2-5, the complete variable domain reads DTGVSQNPRHKITKRGQNVTFRCDPISEHNRLYWYRQTLGQGPEFLTYFQNEAQLEKSRLLSDRFSAERPKGSFSTLEIQRTEQGDSAMYLCASSGEWETQYFGPGTRLLVL.

This rearrangement joins TRBV19 to TRBJ2-2; no clear D. This CDR3 has 15 residues. CDR1 is LNHDA, CDR2 SQIVND, per germline (reference sequence). Trimming pared 3 bases from V and 2 bases from J, leaving 10 bases between. Here the CDR3 DNA reads TGTGCCAGTAGTATGGGTCAGGTAAACACCGGGGAGCTGTTTTTT. Translating gives CASSMGQVNTGELFF.

This clone was detected ten times or more. The V call is TRBV10-3, the J call TRBJ2-5, with TRBD2 matching 13 bases. V shed 4 bases, J shed 2 bases, and the junction held 4 bases outside the gene matches. Per germline, CDR1 ENHRY and CDR2 SYGVKD. The CDR3 has 16 amino acids. The CDR3 here is CAISGTSGSRQETQYF. CDR3 DNA: TGTGCCATCAGTGGGACTAGCGGGAGCAGACAAGAGACCCAGTACTTC.

This clone was detected ten times or more. The rearrangement links TRBV2 to TRBJ2-5; TRBD2 agrees at 7 bases. The CDR3 is 14 residues long. Unmatched junction bases numbered 8, after V lost 8 bases and J lost 2 bases. In germline, CDR1 is SNHLY, CDR2 FYNNEI. This CDR3 reads CASQRDYVQETQYF. CDR3 coding DNA: TGTGCCAGCCAACGGGACTATGTACAAGAGACCCAGTACTTC.

This clone was seen ten or more times. The chain recombines TRBV5-1 with TRBJ1-5, with D tentatively TRBD1 (6 bases). This CDR3 contains 15 residues. Germline lookup yields CDR1 SGHRS and CDR2 YFSETQ. The V and J ends lost 1 base and 4 bases respectively, with 12 bases between them. CDR3 nucleotides: TGCGCCAGCAGCTTGACAGGGACCTTTAATCAGCCCCAGCATTTT. It yields the protein CASSLTGTFNQPQHF.

In its sample, this clone was seen many times. The rearrangement links TRBV9 to TRBJ2-7; 7 bases fit TRBD1. This CDR3 has 13 residues. The V segment lost 4 bases and the J segment 6 bases; nucleotides outside the gene matches: 7. From germline, CDR1 is SGDLS and CDR2 YYNGEE. CDR3 in DNA: TGTGCCAGCAGCCCGCCCCAGGGGGTCGAGCAGTACTTC. Translation: CASSPPQGVEQYF.

This clone was found many times. The V and J genes are TRBV7-2 and TRBJ2-2; TRBD2 matches 9 bases. In germline, CDR1 is SGHTA, CDR2 FQGNSA. Unmatched junction bases numbered 9, after V lost 4 bases and J lost 9 bases. The CDR3 is 15 residues long. The CDR3, as DNA: TGTGCCAGCAGCTCTATAGCGGGAGTAAGCCGGGAGCTGTTTTTT. Its translation: CASSSIAGVSRELFF.